Described below is a single T cell receptor (beta chain) sequence and its context. Its cognate antigen has yet to be identified. Per-nucleotide qualities are absent, and no much larger clonotype sits a single base away. Library generation was performed with the immunoSEQ multiplex PCR assay. The multiplex PCR relied on a mix of 60 forward primers for TCR Vbeta segments and 13 reverse primers for TCR Jbeta segments. The CDR3 region of rearranged TCR beta genes was amplified from genomic DNA by a multiplex PCR assay. On the Illumina HiSeq System, the amplified TCR beta libraries were sequenced as 87-base-pair reads. In the source study's methods: A later analysis counted 75 million to 100 million unique TCR beta chains across the 500 to 850 repertoires, and 9 million to 14 million of these chains were shared by at least two donors. Raw reads were error-corrected and collapsed into unique sequences with a nearest-neighbor algorithm that merged closely related sequences to remove PCR and sequencing errors. V, D and J gene segments were assigned by aligning CDR3 sequences to IMGT reference sequences. For a sequence to be retained, at least a six-nucleotide match to both a V gene segment and a J gene segment was required. Rearrangements were called productive when the CDR3 lacked stop codons and stayed in frame with V and J; all others were non-productive. CDR3 was defined by IMGT convention, running from the second conserved V-encoded cysteine to the conserved J-encoded phenylalanine. The earlier analysis of 500 to 750 of the donors excluded any sequence lacking an unambiguous match to a single V gene segment. An earlier analysis of 587 of the donors classified V segments as functional when productive rearrangements were above 56.7% and as segregating when the standard deviation between donors was above 5%. To diagnose cytomegalovirus status from the catalog of TCR beta chain sequences, a statistical classification framework was built. In a later analysis, TCR nucleotide sequences were compared against IMGT/GENE-DB human TR gene sequences so that V and J genes could be assigned. A later analysis assigned CDR3 sequences and most-parsimonious VDJ recombination scenarios with the TCRdist pipeline. In a later analysis, every TCR beta chain was defined by the combination of its CDR3 amino acid sequence and its V-gene family, and reads without a unique V-gene family were dropped. To address suspected cross-contamination and a sequencing artifact, a later analysis removed roughly 580 highly shared, low-generation-probability nucleotide sequences. A later analysis calculated a clonal expansion index for each public chain from normalized within-repertoire ranks of inferred template counts. In a later analysis, generation probabilities were computed with a VDJ recombination model fitted to out-of-frame rearrangements, and the resulting probabilities were checked against IGoR. In a later analysis, TCR-TCR, TCR-HLA and TCR-CMV co-occurrence was scored with hypergeometric tests, and a repertoire-size bias correction was applied to TCR pairs. False discovery rates were estimated in a later analysis by permuting HLA or CMV assignments 20 times. A later analysis grouped co-occurring TCRs with DBSCAN, adding TCRdist sequence similarity when clustering within HLA-allele-positive subsets. Co-occurrence clustering excluded repertoires with fewer than 30,000 or more than 120,000 public chains, plus five with anomalous nucleotide sharing. The table comes from immuneACCESS by way of TCRdb, which keeps in-frame sequences with V and J called. Part of the clones is missing from these tables; in studies checked, under half for an unresolved V gene and the rest for unknown reasons. V and J calls and clone size come straight from that table; D and trimming were deduced from the DNA. The sample yields about 140,000 clones; approximately 70% were counted once. The ten largest clones represent 6.5% of the sample.

The data were taken from a study of cytomegalovirus exposure and HLA in healthy donors (dated by TCRdb to 2016 to 2017). A note on the overall study: An earlier analysis of several hundred of the donors reported 250 to 300 Gb of sequence data and roughly 100 million unique TCR beta sequences from some 180 million T cells. Alongside the repertoire data, information on donor age, sex, ethnicity and CMV serostatus was compiled. The later analysis used no new phenotypic data to find candidate immune exposures, relying instead on TCR beta sequences and their occurrence across donors. In an earlier analysis of more than 550 of the donors, high-throughput TCR beta sequencing was used to judge whether each TCR beta V gene segment behaved as functional or pseudogenic. A later genetic analysis used genome-wide SNP genotypes for about three fifths of the 666 donors, treating that subset as a discovery cohort. The aim of the study was to test whether cataloging public T cell receptors could identify signatures of past pathogen exposure. Because of strong linkage in the cohort, roughly five DR-DQ haplotypes were treated as single units for association and clustering. Along with the roughly 700-subject first cohort, a separate validation cohort of roughly 110 different subjects was used. Class I and class II HLA loci were covered by the typing at four-digit resolution. Among 350 to 400 genotyped donors of the cohort, an average of approximately 230,000 unique TCR beta nucleotide sequences were sequenced per donor, roughly a sixth of them non-productive. To predict cytomegalovirus infection status, the study brought together high-throughput TCR immunosequencing, statistical association of individual TCRs with disease status, and machine learning. Every repertoire in the discovery cohort had been generated on one and the same sequencing platform. Among the roughly 430 genotyped donors, around 81% belonged to the genetic ancestry cluster associated with self-reported Caucasian donors. Typing coverage varied by locus: roughly 629-630 donors for A, B, C, DRB1 and DQB1; some 520 for DQA1; approximately 610 for DPA1; fewer than 480 for DPB1. An early release covering approximately 600 HLA-typed donors comprised 300 to 350 gigabases of sequencing data and 85 million or so unique TCR sequences. A later analysis re-analyzed previously published TCR beta repertoires from 500 to 700 donors and added high-resolution HLA genotyping to study TCR occurrence patterns. The T cell repertoires of 666 subjects were profiled by immunosequencing and related to cytomegalovirus serostatus. Broader findings and caveats from the paper: In vitro tests confirmed that a few of the cytomegalovirus-associated TCR beta chains recognize cytomegalovirus antigens. In a later analysis, most CMV-associated TCR beta chains were found to appear HLA-restricted, with HLA associations seemingly driven largely by CMV exposure. In a later genetic analysis, a missense DCLRE1C variant was associated with V-gene and J-gene trimming of TCR beta chains, and the association was replicated in an independent cohort. In a later analysis, 16,951 TCR beta sequences were associated with specific HLA alleles at a false discovery rate of 0.05. According to a later analysis, TCR association rates differed among HLA loci, with DRB1 alleles showing the most associated TCRs and HLA-C alleles showing the fewest. When HLA alleles, especially DR and DQ, strongly co-occurred, attributing TCR associations to individual alleles was difficult. Across donors, most TCR sequences were observed very rarely, whereas some public TCRs were present in many individuals. The authors suggested that the approach could potentially be extended to other disease states and immunological phenotypes. The classifier was reported to diagnose cytomegalovirus status with high specificity and sensitivity in both the original and validation cohorts. Because HLA typing was unavailable for some donors at each locus, only the typed subset was used in association tests. In an earlier analysis of roughly 500 of the donors, most TCR beta V segments appeared in productive rearrangements about 87% or about 30% of the time, broadly matching IMGT annotations. Immune exposure information for the cohort was limited to CMV serostatus. According to a later genetic analysis, donors in an Asian-associated ancestry cluster had fewer N-insertions in productive TCRs than the approximately 610-donor mean. The cohort was sequenced for TCR beta chains only, and without alpha or paired-chain data the features that could be detected were limited. In the study, about 150 TCR beta chains were listed as associated with cytomegalovirus. Compared with equally common non-associated chains, HLA-associated TCR beta chains in a later analysis were more clonally expanded and had lower generation probabilities. A further reported finding was that TCR beta sequences accurately predicted the HLA-A and HLA-B alleles for most subjects in the first cohort. The sequencing pipeline was judged likely to have produced a cluster of highly shared sequence variants as a technical artifact. Presence/absence analyses assumed roughly uniform sequencing depth across donors, an assumption that may not hold. About 17 rarely observed V segments, including chromosome 9 orphons, were excluded from the earlier analysis of just under 600 of the donors because counts were too low. Correlated functional status among segregating V segments might be attributable to linkage disequilibrium, but an unknown experimental factor could not be ruled out. Several of the top co-occurrence clusters appeared to be linked to parvovirus B19, influenza, CMV and Epstein-Barr virus, according to a later analysis.

The cohort was made up of approximately 700 healthy bone marrow donors. Cohort members were all nominally healthy when sampled, although unrecorded immune exposures were likely present. The donor tested CMV seronegative and was one of the 352 seronegative cohort members. A peripheral blood sample was collected from each donor, and TCR beta sequencing was performed on peripheral blood mononuclear cells. Genomic DNA extraction from the blood cell samples was performed with the Qiagen DNeasy Blood Extraction Kit. The receptor's source is a woman aged 55 to 70 in good health and CMV-seronegative. Sequenced: PBMCs.

The DNA sequence is TGTGCCAGCTCACGAGCTATAGCGGGAGTCGAGCAGTTCTTC. Its protein reads: CASSRAIAGVEQFF. The chain joins TRBV5-4 to TRBJ2-1; the central 9 bases match TRBD2. Taken from the germline V gene (reference sequence), the CDR1 and CDR2 loops are SGHNT and YYREEE. From its cysteine to its phenylalanine, the CDR3 spans 14 amino acids. The sequence is cut down to CDR3 DNA, 42 bases in frame from base 1. At the junction V is shortened by 7 bases and J by 10 bases; bases outside the gene matches: 12.